This T cell receptor beta chain was captured by sequencing in a study of siplizumab effects on memory and regulatory T cells. Libraries were prepared by immunoSEQ multiplex PCR; TCRdb keeps only in-frame clonotypes and omits some of them. The sample shows 40,000 to 45,000 clones, around 92% of them seen only once. This TCR was recovered from a human donor in good health. The sample comprised naive CD4+ T cells sorted from blood.

CDR3 sequence: CASSLQGINEKLFF. In nucleotides, the CDR3 is TGCGCCAGCAGCTTGCAGGGAATTAATGAAAAACTGTTTTTT. The gene calls are TRBV5-1 and TRBJ1-4; maybe TRBD1 (5 bases). Per the germline V gene, CDR1 is SGHRS and CDR2 is YFSETQ. Trimming pared 1 base from V and 4 bases from J, leaving 8 bases between. The CDR3 length is 14 residues.